Listed here is a single T cell receptor (beta chain). Its target antigen remains unknown. No clone much larger than this one lies a single base away; base qualities are absent. The data originate from a study of OX40 agonist ivuxolimab in advanced cancers. For context, the study as a whole: The costimulatory receptor OX40 (CD134) was targeted by ivuxolimab, a fully human IgG2 agonistic monoclonal antibody. Peripheral TCRbeta sequencing aimed to test whether ivuxolimab altered TCR sequence diversity and caused clonal T-cell expansion. The paper covers the monotherapy dose-escalation part of the phase I ivuxolimab trial, which included N of about 50 patients. A male proportion of around 83% and a mean age of roughly 55 years, ranging from 23 to 79, were recorded for the dose-escalation cohort. Patients were allowed to have had prior anti-PD-1, anti-PD-L1 or anti-CTLA-4 therapy, and 40% of the dose-escalation patients had been treated with checkpoint inhibitors. Of the roughly 54 patients in dose escalation, about 20 had hepatocellular carcinoma, some 15 had melanoma, 9 had renal cell carcinoma and 9 had head and neck cancer. Intravenous ivuxolimab was administered to patients every 2 weeks at six dose levels: 0.01, 0.1, 0.3, 1.5, 3 and 10 mg/kg. Three dose-escalation patients achieved partial responses, one with hepatocellular carcinoma and two with cutaneous melanoma.

The trial excluded patients who had a history of autoimmune disease or were on systemic immunosuppression. Peripheral blood for TCR sequencing was drawn from every dose cohort at baseline, at cycle 4 day 1 and at cycle 7 day 1. Samples came from an open-label, multicenter, first-in-human phase I dose-escalation trial of ivuxolimab. The trial enrolled adults with locally advanced or metastatic head and neck squamous cell, hepatocellular, melanoma or renal cell carcinoma. Before TCR sequencing, CD4+ T cells and CD8+ T cells from peripheral blood were sorted into separate populations. Overall study outcomes, separate from this receptor: Low levels of normalized T-cell clonal expansion were also shown by some nonresponding patients. After ivuxolimab, CD8+ T cells had more expanded clones than CD4+ T cells on average. The antigen specificity of the clonally expanded peripheral T cells was not determined. At doses from 0.1 to 3.0 mg/kg, clonal expansion was seen in both CD4+ and CD8+ blood T cells between baseline and week 6. In partial responders in the 0.1-3.0 mg/kg groups, normalized peripheral clonal expansion was found to be among the lowest, especially among CD8+ T cells.

V loses 8 bases, J loses 2 bases, and the germline ends lie 15 bases apart. Including cysteine and phenylalanine, the CDR3 has 15 amino acids. The only DNA kept is the CDR3, 45 bases in frame from the first base. CDR1 and CDR2 (MGHDK, SYGVNS) derive from the germline V gene. Genomic DNA was extracted from sorted cells for sequencing of the TCRbeta CDR3 region. TCRbeta CDR3 regions were sequenced using the immunoSEQ Assay. The table was pulled from immuneACCESS by TCRdb, which kept in-frame rearrangements only. Such tables lose some clones; where checked, under half of the loss comes from unresolved V genes, and the rest has no known cause. The sample yields roughly 56,000 clones; approximately 83% were counted once. The ten largest make up about 0.8% of the sample.

Sequencing was performed on CD4+ or CD8+ T cells sorted from blood, taken in a trial of the OX40 agonist ivuxolimab. The sequence is built from TRBV25-1 and TRBJ2-2; possibly the D gene is TRBD1, per 6 matching bases. This clonotype was sampled from an adult with an advanced solid tumor such as melanoma, head and neck, liver or kidney cancer. The nucleotide sequence reads TGTGCCAGCGTAGCAGGACAGTATAACACCGGGGAGCTGTTTTTT. This gives the protein CASVAGQYNTGELFF.